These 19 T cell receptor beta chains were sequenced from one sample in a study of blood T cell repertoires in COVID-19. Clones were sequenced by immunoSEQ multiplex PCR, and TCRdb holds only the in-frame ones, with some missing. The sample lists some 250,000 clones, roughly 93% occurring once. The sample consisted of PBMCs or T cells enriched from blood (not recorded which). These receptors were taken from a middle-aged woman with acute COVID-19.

The CDR3 nucleotides read TGTGCCAGCTCACCACTTAACAGAAACTCTCCCACGTACCAAGAGACCCAGTACTTC. It specifies CASSPLNRNSPTYQETQYF. This chain links TRBV18 with TRBJ2-5; D remains unclear. CDR1 KGHSH and CDR2 LQKENI come from the germline V gene. The CDR3 contains 19 residues. V shed 1 base and J shed 0 bases, with 21 bases lying between them.

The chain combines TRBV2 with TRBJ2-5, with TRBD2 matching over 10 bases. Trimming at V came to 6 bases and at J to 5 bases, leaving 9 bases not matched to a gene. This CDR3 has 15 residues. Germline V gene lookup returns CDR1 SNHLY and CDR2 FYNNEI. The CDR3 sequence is CASRGAGGPVETQYF. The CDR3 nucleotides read TGTGCCAGCAGAGGAGCGGGGGGGCCAGTTGAGACCCAGTACTTC.

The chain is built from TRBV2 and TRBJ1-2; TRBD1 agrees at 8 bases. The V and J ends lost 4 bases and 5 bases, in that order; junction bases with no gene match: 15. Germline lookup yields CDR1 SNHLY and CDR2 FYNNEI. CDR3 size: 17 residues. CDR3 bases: TGTGCCAGCAGTGGCATGGTCCGGGACAGGAGACGGTATGGCTACACCTTC. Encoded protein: CASSGMVRDRRRYGYTF.

CDR3 sequence reads: CASSKDGDGTGELFF. The CDR3 DNA reads TGTGCCAGCAGCAAGGACGGGGATGGCACCGGGGAGCTGTTTTTT. The chain carries TRBV7-3 and TRBJ2-2; D is possibly TRBD2 (5 bases). Germline lookup yields CDR1 SGHTA and CDR2 FQGTGA. This CDR3 spans 15 amino acids. Trimming left V 5 bases short and J 4 bases short, with 14 bases between. The full variable domain, its missing parts supplied by reference TRBV7-3 and TRBJ2-2, is GAGVSQTPSNKVTEKGKYVELRCDPISGHTALYWYRQSLGQGPEFLIYFQGTGAADDSGLPNDRFFAVRPEGSVSTLKIQRTERGDSAVYLCASSKDGDGTGELFFGEGSRLTVL.

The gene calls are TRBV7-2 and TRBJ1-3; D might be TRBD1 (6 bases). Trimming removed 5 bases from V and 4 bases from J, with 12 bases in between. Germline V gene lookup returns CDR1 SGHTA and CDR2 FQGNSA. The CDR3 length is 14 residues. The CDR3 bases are TGTGCCAGCAGCAGGGGGGGGCTCGGAAACACCATATATTTT. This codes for CASSRGGLGNTIYF.

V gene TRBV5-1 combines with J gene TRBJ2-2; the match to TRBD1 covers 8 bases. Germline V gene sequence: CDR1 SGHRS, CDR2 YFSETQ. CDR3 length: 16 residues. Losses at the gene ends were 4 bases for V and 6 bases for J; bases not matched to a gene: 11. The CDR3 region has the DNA TGCGCCAGCAGCCCCCCCCGGACAGGGACTTCCGGGGAGCTGTTTTTT. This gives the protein CASSPPRTGTSGELFF.

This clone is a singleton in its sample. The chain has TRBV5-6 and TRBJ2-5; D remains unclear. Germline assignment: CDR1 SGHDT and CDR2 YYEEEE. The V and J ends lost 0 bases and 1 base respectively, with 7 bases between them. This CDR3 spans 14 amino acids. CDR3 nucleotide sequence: TGTGCCAGCAGCTTGGCGACTTTCCAAGAGACCCAGTACTTC. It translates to CASSLATFQETQYF.

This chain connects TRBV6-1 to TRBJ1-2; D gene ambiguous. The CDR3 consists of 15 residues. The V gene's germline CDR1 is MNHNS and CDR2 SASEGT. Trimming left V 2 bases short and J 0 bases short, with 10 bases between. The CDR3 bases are TGTGCCAGCAGTGAATCCCCGTTCGCTAACTATGGCTACACCTTC. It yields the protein CASSESPFANYGYTF.

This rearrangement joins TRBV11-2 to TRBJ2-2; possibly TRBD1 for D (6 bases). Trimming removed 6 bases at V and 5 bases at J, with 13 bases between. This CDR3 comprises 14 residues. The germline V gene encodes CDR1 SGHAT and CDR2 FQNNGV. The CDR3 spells CASRGAIRTGELFF. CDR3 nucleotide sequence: TGTGCCAGCAGGGGGGCCATTCGGACCGGGGAGCTGTTTTTT. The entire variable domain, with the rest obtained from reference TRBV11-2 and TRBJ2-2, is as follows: EAGVAQSPRYKIIEKRQSVAFWCNPISGHATLYWYQQILGQGPKLLIQFQNNGVVDDSQLPKDRFSAERLKGVDSTLKIQPAKLEDSAVYLCASRGAIRTGELFFGEGSRLTVL.

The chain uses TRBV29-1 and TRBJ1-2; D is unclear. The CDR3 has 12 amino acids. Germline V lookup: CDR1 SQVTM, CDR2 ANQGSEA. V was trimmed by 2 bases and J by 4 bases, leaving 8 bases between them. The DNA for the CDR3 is TGCAGCGTTGAAACGTCGGGCTATGGCTACACCTTC. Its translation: CSVETSGYGYTF.

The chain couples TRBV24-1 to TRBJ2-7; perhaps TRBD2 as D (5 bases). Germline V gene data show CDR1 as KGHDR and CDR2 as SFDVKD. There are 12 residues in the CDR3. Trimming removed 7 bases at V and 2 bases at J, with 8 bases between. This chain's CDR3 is CATSDGTYEQYF. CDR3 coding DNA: TGTGCCACCAGCGACGGGACCTACGAGCAGTACTTC.

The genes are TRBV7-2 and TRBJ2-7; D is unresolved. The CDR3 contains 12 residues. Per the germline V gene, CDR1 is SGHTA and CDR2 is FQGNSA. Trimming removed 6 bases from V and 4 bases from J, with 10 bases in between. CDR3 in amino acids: CASRRGGYEQYF. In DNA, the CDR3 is TGTGCCAGCAGGAGAGGTGGATACGAGCAGTACTTC.

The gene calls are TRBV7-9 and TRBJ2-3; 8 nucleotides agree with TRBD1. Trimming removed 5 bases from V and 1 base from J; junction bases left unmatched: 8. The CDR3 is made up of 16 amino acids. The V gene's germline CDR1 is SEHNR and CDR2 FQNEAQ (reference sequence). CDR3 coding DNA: TGTGCCAGCAGCCCTAGGACAGGGTGGGGCACAGATACGCAGTATTTT. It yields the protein CASSPRTGWGTDTQYF.

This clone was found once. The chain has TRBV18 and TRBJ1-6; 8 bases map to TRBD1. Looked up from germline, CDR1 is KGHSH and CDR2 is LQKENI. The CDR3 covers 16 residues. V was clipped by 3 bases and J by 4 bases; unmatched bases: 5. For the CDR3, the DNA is TGTGCCAGCTCACCCCAGGGGGCAGGATATAATTCACCCCTCCACTTT. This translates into CASSPQGAGYNSPLHF.

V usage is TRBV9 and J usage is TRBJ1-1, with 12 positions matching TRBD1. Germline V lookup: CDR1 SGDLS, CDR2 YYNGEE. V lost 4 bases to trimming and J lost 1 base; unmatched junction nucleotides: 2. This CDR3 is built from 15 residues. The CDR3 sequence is CASSRDRGPNTEAFF. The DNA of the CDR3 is TGTGCCAGCAGCCGGGACAGGGGGCCGAACACTGAAGCTTTCTTT.

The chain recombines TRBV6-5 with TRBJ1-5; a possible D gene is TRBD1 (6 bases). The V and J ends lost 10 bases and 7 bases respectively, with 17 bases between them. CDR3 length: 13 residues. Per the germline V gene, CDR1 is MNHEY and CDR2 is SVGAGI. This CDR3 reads CATRRQAGQPQHF. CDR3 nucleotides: TGTGCCACCCGCCGACAGGCCGGGCAGCCCCAGCATTTT.

The CDR3 is CASNQDRRSEQFF. CDR3 coding DNA: TGTGCCAGCAACCAAGATCGGCGGAGTGAGCAGTTCTTC. J is TRBJ2-1 and V is TRBV5-6; D gene unclear. There are 13 residues in the CDR3. CDR1 SGHDT and CDR2 YYEEEE come from the germline V gene. V lost 6 bases, J lost 9 bases, and 16 bases lay in between.

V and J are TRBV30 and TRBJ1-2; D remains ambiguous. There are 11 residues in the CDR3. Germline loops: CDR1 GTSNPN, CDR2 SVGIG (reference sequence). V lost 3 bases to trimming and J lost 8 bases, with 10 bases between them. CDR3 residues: CAWSPGEGYTF. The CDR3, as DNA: TGTGCCTGGAGCCCCGGGGAAGGCTACACCTTC.

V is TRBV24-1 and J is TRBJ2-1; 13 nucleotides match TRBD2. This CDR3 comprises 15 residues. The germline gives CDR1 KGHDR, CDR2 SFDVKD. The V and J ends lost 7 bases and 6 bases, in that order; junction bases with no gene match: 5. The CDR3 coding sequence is TGTGCCACCAGCTACGGGACTAGCGGGACCAATGAGCAGTTCTTC. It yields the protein CATSYGTSGTNEQFF.